Following are 12 T cell receptor beta chains from one sample sequenced in a study of blood T cell repertoires in COVID-19. Here immunoSEQ multiplex PCR was the method, and the copy in TCRdb shows in-frame clones only, minus some. Seen here are over 95,000 clones, approximately 90% observed once, and the top ten hold under 9%. The source material was peripheral blood. These receptors came from a woman aged 70-85 years who had recovered from COVID-19.

CDR3 nucleotide sequence: TGCAGTGTCATCGGGACAGGGGCTTACGAGCAGTACTTC. Translation: CSVIGTGAYEQYF. This chain uses TRBV29-1 with TRBJ2-7; the match to TRBD1 covers 10 bases. The CDR3 has 13 residues. Germline V lookup: CDR1 SQVTM, CDR2 ANQGSEA.

The CDR3 protein is CAAGSYNEQFF. The CDR3 DNA reads as TGTGCGGCCGGGTCCTACAATGAGCAGTTCTTC. The chain uses TRBV7-2 and TRBJ2-1, with D unresolved. This CDR3 is built from 11 residues. The V gene's germline CDR1 is SGHTA and CDR2 FQGNSA.

CDR3 bases: TGTGCCAGCAGCCCCCGGGGAGGCCGCTATGGCTACACCTTC. The encoded protein is CASSPRGGRYGYTF. The chain recombines TRBV7-2 with TRBJ1-2; D remains unclear. V was shortened by 5 bases and J by 4 bases, with 14 bases between the two germline ends. In germline, CDR1 is SGHTA, CDR2 FQGNSA. CDR3 length: 14 residues.

The rearrangement joins TRBV10-3 to TRBJ1-2; 9 bases are shared with TRBD1. Per the germline V gene, CDR1 is ENHRY and CDR2 is SYGVKD. V shed 10 bases and J 2 bases; nucleotides not matched to a gene: 8. This CDR3 contains 14 residues. CDR3 sequence reads: CATTGQGGNYGYTF. CDR3 DNA sequence: TGTGCCACCACGGGACAGGGAGGCAACTATGGCTACACCTTC.

This clone showed up just a few times. The genes are TRBV4-2 and TRBJ1-4; D is unresolved. The CDR3 spans 17 residues. V lost 1 base and J 5 bases, leaving 17 bases between the germline ends. CDR1 is LGHNA and CDR2 is YNFKEQ in the germline V gene. CDR3: CASSQAITFDSNEKLFF. The CDR3 coding sequence is TGTGCCAGCAGCCAAGCGATAACATTCGACTCCAATGAAAAACTGTTTTTT.

This clone occurred once. The rearrangement joins TRBV4-1 to TRBJ2-2, with D perhaps TRBD1 (6 bases). The CDR3 length is 17 residues. Germline V CDR1 and CDR2: MGHRA, YSYEKL. V lost 6 bases and J 1 base, leaving 18 bases between the germline ends. The CDR3 here is CASRLHRDWENTGELFF. CDR3 DNA: TGCGCCAGCAGGCTCCACAGGGATTGGGAGAACACCGGGGAGCTGTTTTTT.

V is TRBV3-1 (or the pseudogene TRBV3-2) and J is TRBJ1-5; possible D gene TRBD1, 5 bases. V was clipped by 2 bases and J by 5 bases, with 10 bases between them. From germline, CDR1 is LGHDT and CDR2 YNNKEL (reference sequence). The CDR3 runs to 14 residues. CDR3: CASSQPPRDQPQHF. Here the CDR3 DNA reads TGTGCCAGCAGCCAACCCCCCAGGGATCAGCCCCAGCATTTT.

The J gene is TRBJ1-2, the V gene TRBV24-1; TRBD1 is a possible D gene (6 bases). In germline, CDR1 is KGHDR, CDR2 SFDVKD. The V end lost 7 bases, the J end lost 4 bases, and 12 bases lay between the germline ends. The CDR3 contains 13 residues. CDR3 protein: CATRQGEGYGYTF. The CDR3, as DNA: TGTGCCACCAGACAGGGAGAGGGCTATGGCTACACCTTC.

This chain links TRBV5-5 with TRBJ2-4; D gene ambiguous. Germline V lookup: CDR1 SGHKS, CDR2 YYEKEE (reference sequence). V was cut by 4 bases and J by 0 bases, with 14 bases left in between. The CDR3 extends over 16 amino acids. CDR3 in amino acids: CASSANSLGAKNIQYF. As DNA, the CDR3 is TGTGCCAGCAGCGCTAACAGTCTCGGAGCCAAAAACATTCAGTACTTC.

The CDR3 sequence is CAQAGSGANVLTF. The CDR3 region has the DNA TGTGCCCAAGCGGGCTCTGGGGCCAACGTCCTGACTTTC. This chain joins TRBV2 and TRBJ2-6; D perhaps matches TRBD2 (6 bases). This CDR3 contains 13 residues. Germline V gene data show CDR1 as SNHLY and CDR2 as FYNNEI. V lost 11 bases, J lost 0 bases, and 8 bases lay in between.

The chain employs TRBV19 and TRBJ1-6, with TRBD1 matching 9 bases. CDR1 LNHDA and CDR2 SQIVND come from the germline V gene (reference sequence). V lost 6 bases and J lost 8; bases outside the gene matches: 2. CDR3 size: 13 residues. The CDR3 loop is CASRGQGDSPLHF. CDR3 nucleotide sequence: TGTGCCAGTAGGGGACAGGGAGATTCACCCCTCCACTTT.

This clone came up once. The CDR3 nucleotides are TGTGCCAGCAGCTTGGGTGCATGGACGGGGACTGAAGCTTTCTTT. It specifies CASSLGAWTGTEAFF. This sequence joins TRBV7-3 and TRBJ1-1; D unclear. CDR1 is SGHTA and CDR2 is FQGTGA in the germline V gene. This CDR3 spans 15 amino acids. Between the trimmed V and J ends, which lost 3 bases and 5 bases, there was a span of 16 bases.